The sample holds one count of the clone carrying this TCR beta chain. Its antigen is not known. The entry originates in a study of OX40 agonist ivuxolimab in advanced cancers. The CDR3 is 15 amino acids. The trim removed 7 bases at V and 1 base at J, leaving 9 bases unmatched. Germline V gene lookup returns CDR1 SNHLY and CDR2 FYNNEI. The table came from immunoSEQ multiplex PCR; TCRdb's copy has only in-frame clones and leaves some out. Of 65,000 to 80,000 clones listed, nearly 95% are singletons. Blood sampling took place at baseline, cycle 4 day 1, and cycle 7 day 1. Points from the study as a whole: Also present in some nonresponders was a low level of normalized T-cell clonal expansion. On average, a greater number of expanded clones characterised CD8+ T cells relative to CD4+. The antigens recognized by the expanded peripheral T cells, that is their antigen specificity, were not determined.

V and J are TRBV2 and TRBJ2-5, with 7 positions matching TRBD2. The TCR originated in an adult with an advanced solid tumor such as melanoma, head and neck, liver or kidney cancer. The material was CD4+ or CD8+ T cells sorted from blood, obtained in a trial of the OX40 agonist ivuxolimab. The CDR3 is CASTNLGGFQETQYF. The CDR3, as DNA: TGTGCCAGCACTAACCTCGGGGGGTTCCAAGAGACCCAGTACTTC.